These T cell receptor beta chains were read from a single sample in a study of spatial heterogeneity in lung cancer. One entry per CDR3 protein, called by TCRdb with MiXCR from the 5' RACE reads. This table has 20,000 to 30,000 distinct CDR3 sequences, about 9.8% appearing once. The input for sequencing was PBMCs, taken at follow-up. These receptors all come from a male donor with early-stage non-small cell lung cancer. Each CDR3 is given with its conserved first and last residue. The order of the fields is CDR3 length, J gene, V gene, CDR3 protein.

15 | TRBJ2-5 | TRBV5-1 | CASSFLPQGAETQYF
14 | TRBJ1-6 | TRBV28 | CASSLEGINSPLHF
15 | TRBJ1-3 | TRBV7-2 | CASSSGRGRGNTIYF
15 | TRBJ2-7 | TRBV6-2/TRBV6-3 | CASTARDGSSYEQYF
13 | TRBJ2-5 | TRBV20-1 | CSARDAGGKTQYF
14 | TRBJ2-3 | TRBV20-1 | CSAGIRGGTDTQYF
12 | TRBJ1-5 | TRBV2 | CASKGAGQPQHF
15 | TRBJ1-4 | TRBV4-3 | CASSQEGTGNEKLFF
13 | TRBJ1-1 | TRBV5-4 | CASSLVRETEAFF
13 | TRBJ2-2 | TRBV29-1 | CSVAAGVTGELFF
11 | TRBJ1-4 | TRBV18 | CASSGNEKLFF
15 | TRBJ2-6 | TRBV7-9 | CASSLPDSGANVLTF
14 | TRBJ2-7 | TRBV21-1 | CASSKKWAVYEQYF
13 | TRBJ1-1 | TRBV7-2 | CASSLAQGTEAFF
12 | TRBJ2-1 | TRBV7-9 | CASSLSPQEQFF
12 | TRBJ2-3 | TRBV7-9 | CASSLITDTQYF
19 | TRBJ2-3 | TRBV3-1 | CASSLKPGQYFSSTDTQYF
16 | TRBJ2-3 | TRBV28 | CASSLLAGFGTDTQYF
15 | TRBJ2-1 | TRBV19 | CASSIPDRVYNEQFF
15 | TRBJ2-2 | TRBV5-1 | CASKYDPANTGELFF
16 | TRBJ2-7 | TRBV6-5 | CASSSPGQGRSYEQYF
15 | TRBJ1-6 | TRBV18 | CASSPGTGAESPLHF
15 | TRBJ2-4 | TRBV29-1 | CSVEGTSGGTDIQYF